This TCR beta chain was sequenced in a study of blood T cells in healthy people across ages. Per-sample yields of isolated PBMCs were at least 6 million. CDR1 is SGHDT and CDR2 is YYEEEE in the germline V gene. CDR3 length: 16 residues. Trimming took off 2 bases at V and 1 base at J, with 13 bases between the two ends. A second PCR, run for about 7 to 11 cycles, used a sample-barcoded 5' primer plus a J-beta primer mix. TCRdb itself ran the 5' RACE reads through MiXCR, one entry per CDR3 protein. The table includes 1.5 million to 2 million distinct CDR3 sequences, about 50% detected once. Input material: blood. This chain connects TRBV5-6 to TRBJ1-5; perhaps TRBD1 as D (6 bases). The sequence was obtained from a middle-aged woman in good health. CDR3 nucleotides: TGTGCCAGCAGCTTCGGGTCCAGGGGAAGCAATCAGCCCCAGCATTTT. This translates into CASSFGSRGSNQPQHF.